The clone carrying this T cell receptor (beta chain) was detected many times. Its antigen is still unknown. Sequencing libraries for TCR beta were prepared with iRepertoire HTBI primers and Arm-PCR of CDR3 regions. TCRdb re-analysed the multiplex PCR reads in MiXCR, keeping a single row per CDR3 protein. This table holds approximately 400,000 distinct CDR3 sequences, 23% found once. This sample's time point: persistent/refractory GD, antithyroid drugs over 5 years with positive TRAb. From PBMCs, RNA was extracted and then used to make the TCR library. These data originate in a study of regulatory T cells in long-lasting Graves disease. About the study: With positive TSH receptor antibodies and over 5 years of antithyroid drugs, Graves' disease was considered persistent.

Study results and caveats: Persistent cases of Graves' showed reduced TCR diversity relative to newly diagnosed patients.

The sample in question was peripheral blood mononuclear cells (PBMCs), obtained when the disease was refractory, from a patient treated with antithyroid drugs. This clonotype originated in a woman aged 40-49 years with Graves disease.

The CDR3 is CSADRAGAAKNIQYF. CDR3 nucleotide sequence: TGCAGTGCCGACAGAGCGGGAGCGGCCAAAAACATTCAGTACTTC. The chain uses TRBV20-1 and TRBJ2-4, with 8 bases aligning to TRBD2. CDR1 is DFQATT and CDR2 is SNEGSKA in the germline V gene (reference sequence). This CDR3 has 15 residues. Losses at the gene ends were 6 bases for V and 1 base for J; bases not matched to a gene: 8.